The present entry profiles one TCR beta chain with its context. Its recognized antigen is unknown. The input lacks base qualities; no much larger clone sits a single base away. This sample is drawn from a study of vaccination effects on CD4 cells after COVID-19 (dated by TCRdb to the early 2020s). Concerning the study at large: Across the study, the median time from the second dose to post-vaccine sampling was 72 days (range 14 to 241). SARS-CoV-2 spike-specific CD4+ TCR repertoires from before and after mRNA vaccination were compared in COVID-19 convalescent patients and in infection-naive vaccine recipients. The full study included over 8 COVID-19 convalescent patients and several SARS-CoV-2-naive healthy vaccine recipients. In the study, cultures from other donors were sequenced using the Oncomine TCR Beta short-read assay on an Illumina iSeq 100.

Overall study outcomes, separate from this receptor: Clones induced by infection and clones induced by vaccination both contracted markedly at late timepoints after vaccination, which fits with T cell responses waning over time. In healthy vaccine recipients, vaccine-induced clones were almost all SARS-CoV-2 mono-reactive, with only 1 of 255 being cross-reactive with common cold coronaviruses. The study was limited by a small number of convalescent patients, and early post-infection timepoints were lacking.

Taken from the germline V gene, the CDR1 and CDR2 loops are SGDLS and YYNGEE. Spanning cysteine to phenylalanine, the CDR3 consists of 15 amino acids. Only the CDR3 portion is preserved as DNA: 45 bases, with reading frame beginning at the first base. Trimming at the junction amounts to 4 bases on V and 3 bases on J, and the germline ends lie 14 bases apart. In the ViraFEST assay, PBMC were stimulated with viral peptide pools, and TCR sequencing was then used to find antigen-specific CD4+ T cell clonotypes based on their expansion. After around ten days of culture, CD4+ T cells were isolated with the EasySep CD4+ T cell isolation kit. Each participant received two doses of an mRNA SARS-CoV-2 vaccine, either BNT162b2 or mRNA-1273. The absence of prior SARS-CoV-2 infection in healthy vaccine recipients was confirmed by negative nucleocapsid antibodies before and after vaccination. About 1.8 million PBMC per well were cultured with around 9.8 ug/ml peptides in IMDM containing 5% human AB serum, approximately 10 IU/ml IL-2 and gentamicin. On days 3 and 7, half of the culture medium was replaced with fresh IL-2-containing medium. Unless noted otherwise, every peptide stimulation condition was grown in triplicate wells. Using Ficoll-Paque Plus gradient centrifugation, PBMC were separated from whole blood and then either used fresh or cryopreserved at -140C. The overlapping peptide pools covered the spike proteins of SARS-CoV-2 and of the common cold coronaviruses HCoV-NL63, HCoV-OC43 and HCoV-229E. The QIAamp micro DNA kit was used to extract genomic DNA from the cultured CD4+ T cells.

Library preparation employed the immunoSEQ multiplex PCR assay. DNA from the cultured, isolated CD4+ T cells was subjected to TCR beta CDR3 sequencing. The source study handled its data this way. The analysis removed non-productive TCR sequences, trimmed reads to the CDR3 region, and retained only CDR3s that were 7 or more amino acids long. Antigen-specific clonotypes were identified using the MANAFEST web app by comparison of expansion in peptide wells against reference cultures. To count as positive, a clone had to show expansion at FDR<0.05 compared with the reference and with all other wells, an odds ratio above 5, and a frequency above 0.1% in two replicate wells. Cross-reactive clonotypes were defined as significantly expanded in SARS-CoV-2 spike wells and in at least one common cold coronavirus spike condition. CDR3 similarity was assessed by Levenshtein distance with the stringdist R package, and unrooted trees were built with ape in R 3.6.1. TCRdb stores this immuneACCESS table with in-frame sequences only. Part of the clones is absent; in the studies checked, under half of the shortfall reflects unresolved V genes, and no reason is known for the rest. That table supplies the V and J calls and clone size; D and trimming were determined from the DNA. The sample table shows almost 70,000 clones, and around 70% are seen once. The ten largest clones take up roughly 1.6% of the sample.

The sample in question was CD4+ T cells from PBMCs cultured with HCoV-229E spike peptides, obtained after COVID-19 vaccination. What this sample's cell subset or site label stands for: HCoV-229E spike overlapping peptide pool stimulation. The rearranged chain carries TRBV9 and TRBJ1-5; the D gene cannot be resolved reliably. This sequence originates from a human donor who received a COVID-19 vaccine. The nucleotide sequence reads as follows: TGTGCCAGCAGCCCCGGGGATGAGGTCAATCAGCCCCAGCATTTT. It translates to CASSPGDEVNQPQHF.